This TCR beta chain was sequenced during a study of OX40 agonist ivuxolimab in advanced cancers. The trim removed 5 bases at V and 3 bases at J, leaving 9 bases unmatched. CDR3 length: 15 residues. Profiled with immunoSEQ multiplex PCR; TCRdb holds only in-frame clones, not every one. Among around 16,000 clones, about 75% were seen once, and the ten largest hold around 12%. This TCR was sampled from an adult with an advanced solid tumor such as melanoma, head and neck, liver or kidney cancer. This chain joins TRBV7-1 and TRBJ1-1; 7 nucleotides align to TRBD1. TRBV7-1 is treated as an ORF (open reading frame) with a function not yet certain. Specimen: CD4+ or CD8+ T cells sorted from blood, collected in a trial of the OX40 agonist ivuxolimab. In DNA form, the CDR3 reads TGTGCCAGCAGCACTCGACAGGGTTGGGACACTGAAGCTTTCTTT. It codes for CASSTRQGWDTEAFF.